This T cell receptor (beta chain) is drawn from a study of blood T cell repertoires in COVID-19. About the research overall: Acute and convalescent COVID-19 samples came from the United States, Italy and Spain. T cells, B-cell-depleted T cells, or PBMCs provided the cDNA or gDNA that served as material.

This CDR3 is 16 amino acids long. The junction had 10 bases not matched to a gene; V was cut back by 6 bases and J by 2 bases. Per the germline V gene, CDR1 is SGHAT and CDR2 is FQNNGV. Produced via immunoSEQ multiplex PCR; TCRdb's table is partial and in-frame only. This sample has around 340,000 clones, with 88% found just once. The source of this sequence is a woman between 25 and 40 years old who had been exposed to COVID-19. This chain connects TRBV11-2 to TRBJ2-1, with TRBD1 matching 7 bases. The sample comprised PBMCs or T cells enriched from blood (not recorded which). CDR3 region: CASSSVTGAAYNEQFF. The CDR3, as DNA: TGTGCCAGCAGTTCCGTCACAGGGGCCGCCTACAATGAGCAGTTCTTC. Supplemented by reference TRBV11-2 and TRBJ2-1, the full variable domain reads EAGVAQSPRYKIIEKRQSVAFWCNPISGHATLYWYQQILGQGPKLLIQFQNNGVVDDSQLPKDRFSAERLKGVDSTLKIQPAKLEDSAVYLCASSSVTGAAYNEQFFGPGTRLTVL.